Each of the 26 T cell receptor beta chains below was sequenced from the same sample in a study of naive and memory T cell subsets. Both TRBC1 and TRBC2 were covered by a beta constant-region primer of two equimolar oligonucleotides. Four rounds of PCR amplified the ligated cDNA using nested alpha and beta constant-region primers plus SP2. Each CDR3 protein is one row after TCRdb ran MiXCR on the UMI-ligation and nested PCR reads. This sample has 95,000 to 150,000 distinct CDR3 sequences, with 30% to 45% found just once. The sequenced material came from central memory CD4+ T cells from blood. All receptors come from a human donor in good health.

This rearrangement joins TRBV29-1 to TRBJ2-3, with a possible D match to TRBD2 (7 bases). Germline assignment: CDR1 SQVTM and CDR2 ANQGSEA. The CDR3 is made up of 15 amino acids. V shed 3 bases and J shed 4 bases, with 17 bases lying between them. The CDR3 DNA is TGCAGCGTTGAGGGGGGGCGGGTAGGTCCAGATACGCAGTATTTT. It encodes CSVEGGRVGPDTQYF.

This clonotype was found once. The chain uses TRBV28 and TRBJ2-5, with 8 bases that match TRBD2. The germline CDR1 and CDR2 sequences are MDHEN and SYDVKM. This CDR3 has 15 amino acids. The J segment lost 1 base and the V segment lost 5 bases, leaving 6 bases of the junction unmatched. The CDR3 loop is CASSPQRGTQETQYF. The CDR3, as DNA: TGTGCCAGCAGTCCCCAGCGGGGGACCCAAGAGACCCAGTACTTC.

This clonotype was counted only a few times. The gene calls are TRBV12-3 or TRBV12-4 and TRBJ1-1, with D perhaps TRBD1 (5 bases). The ends were cut back, 4 bases at V and 10 bases at J, with 16 bases in the middle. The CDR3 extends over 13 amino acids. CDR3 sequence: CASSSPLGPGAFF. CDR3 in DNA: TGTGCCAGCAGTTCCCCCCTGGGACCCGGAGCTTTCTTT.

This clonotype has just a few counts. The rearrangement links TRBV20-1 to TRBJ2-1, with D unresolved. Germline V CDR1 and CDR2: DFQATT, SNEGSKA (reference sequence). Trimming cost V 5 bases and J 0 bases, with 5 bases left between them. This CDR3 contains 12 residues. DNA for the CDR3: TGCAGTGCTCCTAGCTCCTACAATGAGCAGTTCTTC. It specifies CSAPSSYNEQFF.

This clonotype occurred a few times. The rearrangement uses TRBV6-4 and TRBJ2-1; 7 bases are shared with TRBD1. Germline CDR1 reads MRHNA; CDR2 reads SNTAGT. The CDR3 spans 18 residues. The V gene end was trimmed by 7 bases and the J gene end by 2 bases; junction bases not matched to a gene: 17. CDR3 amino acids: CASTNEGARSAPYNEQFF. The DNA for the CDR3 is TGTGCCAGCACCAACGAGGGGGCGAGAAGCGCGCCCTACAATGAGCAGTTCTTC.

This chain connects TRBV27 to TRBJ2-7; tentatively, D is TRBD1 (6 bases). The CDR3 is 14 residues long. Trimming stripped 7 bases from V and 3 bases from J, with 16 bases between. Germline CDR1 reads MNHEY; CDR2 reads SMNVEV (reference sequence). CDR3 in DNA: TGTGCCAGCAATCCCGACAGGAAGGGCTACGAGCAGTACTTC. Amino acids: CASNPDRKGYEQYF.

V is TRBV6-5 and J is TRBJ2-1, with D possibly TRBD2 on 6 matching bases. Germline lookup yields CDR1 MNHEY and CDR2 SVGAGI. Trimming removed 5 bases at V and 0 bases at J, with 17 bases between. The CDR3 sequence is 17 residues long. The CDR3 spells CASSRYSSVYSYNEQFF. The CDR3 coding sequence is TGTGCCAGCAGTCGCTACTCTAGCGTTTACTCCTACAATGAGCAGTTCTTC.

This clonotype came up a few times. The CDR3 sequence is CSARDIGRPSGANVLTF. Here the CDR3 DNA reads TGCAGTGCTAGGGATATCGGCCGACCCTCTGGGGCCAACGTCCTGACTTTC. The V call is TRBV20-1, the J call TRBJ2-6; D ambiguous. This CDR3 contains 17 residues. The V and J ends lost 3 bases and 0 bases respectively, with 15 bases between them. The germline V gene encodes CDR1 DFQATT and CDR2 SNEGSKA (reference sequence).

V is TRBV2 and J is TRBJ2-5, with D hard to call. CDR3 size: 14 residues. Trimming pared 6 bases from V and 1 base from J, leaving 12 bases between. Germline values: CDR1 SNHLY, CDR2 FYNNEI. The CDR3 coding sequence is TGTGCCAGCAGCCTCTCTTGGACCCAAGAGACCCAGTACTTC. Amino acids: CASSLSWTQETQYF. The complete variable domain, with remaining parts taken from reference TRBV2 and TRBJ2-5, reads EPEVTQTPSHQVTQMGQEVILRCVPISNHLYFYWYRQILGQKVEFLVSFYNNEISEKSEIFDDQFSVERPDGSNFTLKIRSTKLEDSAMYFCASSLSWTQETQYFGPGTRLLVL.

The gene calls are TRBV3-1 and TRBJ1-6, with 7 nucleotides matching TRBD1. CDR3 length: 14 residues. The V and J ends lost 6 bases and 7 bases, in that order; junction bases with no gene match: 6. Germline V gives CDR1 LGHDT, CDR2 YNNKEL (reference sequence). CDR3 loop: CASSPTGVNSPLHF. For the CDR3, the DNA is TGTGCCAGCAGTCCCACAGGGGTGAATTCACCCCTCCACTTT.

This clonotype was observed a handful of times. The chain has TRBV18 and TRBJ2-7; possible D gene TRBD2, 5 bases. Germline V gene lookup returns CDR1 KGHSH and CDR2 LQKENI. V gave up 2 bases and J gave up 1 base, with 12 bases separating them. The CDR3 is made up of 15 amino acids. Written as DNA, the CDR3 is TGTGCCAGCTCACCAGGAGAGGGCGGATCCTACGAGCAGTACTTC. It codes for CASSPGEGGSYEQYF.

The table lists this clonotype with a count of one. This chain connects TRBV20-1 to TRBJ2-7; 7 positions match TRBD2. Germline V gene lookup returns CDR1 DFQATT and CDR2 SNEGSKA (reference sequence). V shed 0 bases, J shed 4 bases, and the junction held 6 bases outside the gene matches. CDR3 size: 14 residues. For the CDR3, the DNA is TGCAGTGCTAGAGAAAACGGGAGGAAATACGAGCAGTACTTC. Protein sequence: CSARENGRKYEQYF.

This clonotype was detected a few times. The rearrangement joins TRBV6-5 to TRBJ1-5; TRBD1 aligns across 10 bases. Germline V gene lookup returns CDR1 MNHEY and CDR2 SVGAGI. The CDR3 consists of 15 residues. The V segment lost 5 bases and the J segment 11 bases; nucleotides outside the gene matches: 12. The CDR3 is CASSTRTGGDQAQHF. Here the CDR3 DNA reads TGTGCCAGCAGTACCAGGACAGGGGGGGACCAGGCCCAGCATTTT.

This clonotype has at least ten counts. The chain's CDR3 is CSARPSNYGYTF. CDR3 sequence (DNA): TGCAGTGCTAGACCCAGTAACTATGGCTACACCTTC. The V and J genes are TRBV20-1 and TRBJ1-2, with D uncertain. Germline V gene data show CDR1 as DFQATT and CDR2 as SNEGSKA (reference sequence). CDR3 length equals 12 residues. The V end was cut by 2 bases, the J end by 1 base, with 5 bases between.

This clonotype came up a few times. V usage is TRBV7-3 and J usage is TRBJ1-1; 8 bases agree with TRBD1. Trimming took 6 bases from V and 3 from J; bases not matched to a gene: 3. The CDR3 spans 13 residues. Germline CDR1 is SGHTA and CDR2 is FQGTGA. The CDR3 region has the DNA TGTGCCAGCAGTCGACAGGGGTACACTGAAGCTTTCTTT. It specifies CASSRQGYTEAFF.

This clonotype came up a few times. This chain joins TRBV6-5 and TRBJ2-7; 9 bases match TRBD1. V shed 6 bases and J 5 bases; nucleotides not matched to a gene: 8. Germline V gene sequence: CDR1 MNHEY, CDR2 SVGAGI. The CDR3 is made up of 14 amino acids. DNA for the CDR3: TGTGCCAGCAGACAGGGGGCGAAATCGAACGAGCAGTACTTC. Its translation is CASRQGAKSNEQYF.

This clonotype has just a few counts. This chain joins TRBV12-3 or TRBV12-4 and TRBJ2-6; 7 bases fit TRBD1. With 5 bases clipped from V and 2 bases from J, the junction kept 9 bases outside the gene matches. The CDR3 loop spans 17 amino acids. This CDR3 is CASSPTTGRPGANVLTF. CDR3 DNA: TGTGCCAGCAGTCCAACGACAGGGAGACCTGGGGCCAACGTCCTGACTTTC.

This clonotype was picked up one time. The V gene is TRBV7-2, the J gene TRBJ2-1, with 7 bases identical to TRBD2. Trimming cost V 1 base and J 9 bases; bases outside gene matches: 9. CDR1 SGHTA and CDR2 FQGNSA come from the germline V gene. CDR3 size: 15 residues. CDR3 coding DNA: TGTGCCAGCAGCTTAGGCGGGGGACCCTTCGGTGAGCAGTTCTTC. Translation gives CASSLGGGPFGEQFF.

This clonotype was seen only a few times. The chain employs TRBV12-5 and TRBJ2-2; 10 bases agree with TRBD2. Germline V gene sequence: CDR1 LGHNT, CDR2 FRNRAP. CDR3 length equals 16 residues. After removal of 4 bases from V and 4 bases from J, the junction contained 6 bases not matched to a gene. CDR3 nucleotides: TGTGCTAGTGGTTCCCGGATAGCGGGAGGCACCGGGGAGCTGTTTTTT. It yields the protein CASGSRIAGGTGELFF.

There are a few counts of this clonotype. The chain has TRBV6-2 or TRBV6-3 and TRBJ1-5; 12 bases are a match to TRBD1. CDR1 and CDR2 from the germline V gene are MNHEY and SVGEGT. This CDR3 has 16 amino acids. The V and J ends lost 6 bases and 8 bases, in that order; junction bases with no gene match: 11. For the CDR3, the DNA is TGTGCCAGCAGAGCCCCGGGACAGGGGGCCCAAAAGCCCCAGCATTTT. Translation gives CASRAPGQGAQKPQHF.

This clonotype was detected only a few times. CDR3 DNA sequence: TGTGCCAGCACCTCAGGGGGACGGCGGGGCGAGCAGTACTTC. Protein product: CASTSGGRRGEQYF. The chain links TRBV27 to TRBJ2-7, with D perhaps matching TRBD1 (7 bases). CDR3 length: 14 residues. CDR1 and CDR2 (germline): MNHEY, SMNVEV (reference sequence). The V gene lost 7 bases and the J gene lost 6 bases, with 19 bases spanning the gap.

This clonotype was observed at least ten times. The genes are TRBV19 and TRBJ2-1; 13 bases are a match to TRBD2. V gave up 3 bases and J gave up 10 bases; unmatched junction bases: 9. CDR1 LNHDA and CDR2 SQIVND come from the germline V gene (reference sequence). The CDR3 consists of 16 residues. CDR3 coding DNA: TGTGCCAGTAGTATGGGACTAGCGGGAACCAGAGGGGAGCAGTTCTTC. Encoded protein: CASSMGLAGTRGEQFF.

The table lists this clonotype with a few counts. This sequence joins TRBV27 and TRBJ2-5, with 9 bases aligning to TRBD2. The CDR3 contains 14 residues. In germline, CDR1 is MNHEY, CDR2 SMNVEV (reference sequence). V shed 8 bases, J shed 2 bases, and the junction held 6 bases outside the gene matches. Written as DNA, the CDR3 is TGTGCCAGCGGTATAGCGGGAGCGCAAGAGACCCAGTACTTC. Translating it yields CASGIAGAQETQYF.

J is TRBJ2-1 and V is TRBV28, with 15 bases matching TRBD2. The CDR3 sequence is 16 residues long. Looked up from germline, CDR1 is MDHEN and CDR2 is SYDVKM. The V gene end was trimmed by 2 bases and the J gene end by 5 bases; junction bases not matched to a gene: 1. The CDR3 DNA reads TGTGCCAGCAGTTTAGGACTAGCGGGAGGGGACAATGAGCAGTTCTTC. It specifies CASSLGLAGGDNEQFF.

The rearrangement uses TRBV30 and TRBJ2-3; D is unclear. The V gene lost 1 base and the J gene lost 6 bases, with 8 bases spanning the gap. The germline gives CDR1 GTSNPN, CDR2 SVGIG (reference sequence). The CDR3 is made up of 12 amino acids. Here the CDR3 reads CAWSAEADTQYF. Here the CDR3 DNA reads TGTGCCTGGAGTGCCGAGGCCGATACGCAGTATTTT.

CDR3 residues: CSAASGKNYNEQFF. CDR3 nucleotides: TGCAGTGCGGCTAGCGGGAAGAACTACAATGAGCAGTTCTTC. The rearrangement links TRBV20-1 to TRBJ2-1, with 9 positions matching TRBD2. CDR1 is DFQATT and CDR2 is SNEGSKA in the germline V gene (reference sequence). With V trimmed by 6 bases and J by 3 bases, 6 bases remained unmatched. The CDR3 spans 14 residues.